This entry describes one T cell receptor (beta chain). This entry belongs to a study of cytomegalovirus exposure and HLA in healthy donors. Sequenced by immunoSEQ multiplex PCR; TCRdb stores in-frame clones only, minus some. Of 60,000 to 85,000 clones in the sample, over 85% were seen once. V was clipped by 4 bases and J by 4 bases, with 7 bases between them. There are 12 residues in the CDR3. Germline V gene data show CDR1 as MDHEN and CDR2 as SYDVKM. The chain links TRBV28 to TRBJ2-5; no firm D call. This sequence was found in a man younger than 35 in good health and CMV-seropositive. The material sequenced was PBMCs. CDR3 region: CASSSRGETQYF. The CDR3 DNA reads TGTGCCAGCAGTTCGAGAGGAGAGACCCAGTACTTC.